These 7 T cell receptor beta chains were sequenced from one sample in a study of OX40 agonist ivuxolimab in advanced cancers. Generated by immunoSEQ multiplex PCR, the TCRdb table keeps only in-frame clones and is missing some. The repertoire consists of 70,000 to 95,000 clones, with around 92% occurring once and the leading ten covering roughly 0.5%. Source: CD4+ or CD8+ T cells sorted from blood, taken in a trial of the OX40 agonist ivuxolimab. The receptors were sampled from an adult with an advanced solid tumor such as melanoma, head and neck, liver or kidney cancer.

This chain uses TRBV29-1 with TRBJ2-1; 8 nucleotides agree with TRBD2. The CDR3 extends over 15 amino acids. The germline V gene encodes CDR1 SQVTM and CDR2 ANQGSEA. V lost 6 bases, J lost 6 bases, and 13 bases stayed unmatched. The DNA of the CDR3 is TGCAGCGTACCTCTACCGGGGGGGCCTCCCAATGAGCAGTTCTTC. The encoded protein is CSVPLPGGPPNEQFF.

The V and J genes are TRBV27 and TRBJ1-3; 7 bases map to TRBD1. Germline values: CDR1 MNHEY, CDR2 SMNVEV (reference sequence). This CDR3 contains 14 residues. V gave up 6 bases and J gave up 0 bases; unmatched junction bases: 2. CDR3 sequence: CASSRDSSGNTIYF. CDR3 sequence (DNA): TGTGCCAGCAGCCGGGACAGCTCTGGAAACACCATATATTTT.

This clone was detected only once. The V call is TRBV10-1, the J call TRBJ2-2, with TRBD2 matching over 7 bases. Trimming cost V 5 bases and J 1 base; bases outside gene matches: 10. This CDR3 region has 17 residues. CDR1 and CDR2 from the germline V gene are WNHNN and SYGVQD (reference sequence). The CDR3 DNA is TGCGCCAGCAGTAACCCCGGCTGGGGGGGGAACACCGGGGAGCTGTTTTTT. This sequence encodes CASSNPGWGGNTGELFF.

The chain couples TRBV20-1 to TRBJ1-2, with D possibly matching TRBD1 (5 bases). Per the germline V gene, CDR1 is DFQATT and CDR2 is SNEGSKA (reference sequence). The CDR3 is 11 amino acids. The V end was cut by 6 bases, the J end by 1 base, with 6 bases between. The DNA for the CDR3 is TGCAGTGCCGACAGTAACTATGGCTACACCTTC. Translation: CSADSNYGYTF.

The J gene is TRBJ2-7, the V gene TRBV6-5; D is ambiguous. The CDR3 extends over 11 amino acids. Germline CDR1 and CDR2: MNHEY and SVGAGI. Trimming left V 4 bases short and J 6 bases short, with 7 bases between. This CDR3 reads CASSSLIEQYF. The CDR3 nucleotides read TGTGCCAGCAGTTCCCTCATCGAGCAGTACTTC.

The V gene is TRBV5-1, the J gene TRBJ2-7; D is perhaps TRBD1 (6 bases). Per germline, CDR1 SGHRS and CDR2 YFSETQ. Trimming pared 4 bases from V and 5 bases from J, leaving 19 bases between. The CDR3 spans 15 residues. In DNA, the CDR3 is TGCGCCAGCAGCGAACGGGACAATTTAGCCCACGAGCAGTACTTC. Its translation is CASSERDNLAHEQYF.

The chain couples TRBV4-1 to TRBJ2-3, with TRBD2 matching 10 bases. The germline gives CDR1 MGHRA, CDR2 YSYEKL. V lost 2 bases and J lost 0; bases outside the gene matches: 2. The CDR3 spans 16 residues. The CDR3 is CASSQLTSGSTDTQYF. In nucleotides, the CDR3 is TGCGCCAGCAGCCAACTGACTAGCGGGAGCACAGATACGCAGTATTTT.